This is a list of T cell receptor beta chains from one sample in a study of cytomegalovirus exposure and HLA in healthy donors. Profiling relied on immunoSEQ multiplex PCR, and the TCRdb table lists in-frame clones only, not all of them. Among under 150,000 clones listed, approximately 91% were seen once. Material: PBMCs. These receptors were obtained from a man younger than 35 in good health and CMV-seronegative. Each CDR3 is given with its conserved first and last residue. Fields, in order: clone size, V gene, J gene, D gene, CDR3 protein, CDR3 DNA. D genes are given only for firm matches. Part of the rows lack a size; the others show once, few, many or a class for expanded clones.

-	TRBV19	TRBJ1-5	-	CASSDTGKGQPQHF	TGTGCCAGTAGCGACACAGGGAAGGGCCAGCCCCAGCATTTT
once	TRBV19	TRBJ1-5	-	CASSIDGGTGQPQHF	TGTGCCAGTAGTATAGACGGCGGGACGGGCCAGCCCCAGCATTTT
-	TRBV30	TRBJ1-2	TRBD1	CAWSLGTVGYTF	TGTGCCTGGAGTCTAGGGACAGTTGGCTACACCTTC
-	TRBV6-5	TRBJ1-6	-	CASSGAGDNSPLHF	TGTGCCAGCAGTGGGGCGGGAGATAATTCACCCCTCCACTTT
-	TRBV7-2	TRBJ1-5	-	CASSGTVGGPNGQPQHF	TGTGCCAGCAGCGGGACGGTCGGGGGGCCGAACGGTCAGCCCCAGCATTTT
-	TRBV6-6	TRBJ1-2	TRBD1	CASSYSFTGDYGYTF	TGTGCCAGCAGTTACTCGTTTACAGGGGACTATGGCTACACCTTC
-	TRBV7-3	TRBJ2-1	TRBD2	CASSPSRPPGLAGGVHNEQFF	TGTGCCAGCAGCCCGTCCCGGCCCCCGGGACTAGCGGGGGGGGTACACAATGAGCAGTTCTTC
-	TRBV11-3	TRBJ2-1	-	CASSLGRGLDEQFF	TGTGCCAGCAGCTTAGGTAGGGGACTCGATGAGCAGTTCTTC
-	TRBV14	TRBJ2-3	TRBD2	CASSQGLFSAGDKWNTQYF	TGTGCCAGCAGCCAAGGGTTGTTTTCAGCGGGGGACAAATGGAATACGCAGTATTTT
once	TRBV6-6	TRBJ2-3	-	CASSLTVNTDTQYF	TGTGCCAGCAGTCTAACAGTGAACACAGATACGCAGTATTTT
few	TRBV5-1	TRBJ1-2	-	CASSLPGAEGYTF	TGCGCCAGCAGCTTGCCAGGGGCTGAAGGCTACACCTTC
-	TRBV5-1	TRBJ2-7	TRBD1	CASSLPGTAYEQYF	TGCGCCAGCAGCCTACCTGGGACAGCCTACGAGCAGTACTTC
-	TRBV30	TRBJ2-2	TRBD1	CAWSISGTGGTGELFF	TGTGCCTGGAGTATCTCCGGGACAGGGGGCACCGGGGAGCTGTTTTTT
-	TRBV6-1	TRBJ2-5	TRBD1	CASRRTGGIQETQYF	TGTGCCAGCCGTCGGACAGGGGGAATTCAAGAGACCCAGTACTTC
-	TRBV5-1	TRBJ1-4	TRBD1	CASSFSGQGNEKLFF	TGCGCCAGCAGCTTTTCGGGACAGGGGAATGAAAAACTGTTTTTT
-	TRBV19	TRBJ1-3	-	CASSIDLLGNTIYF	TGTGCCAGTAGTATAGATCTATTGGGAAACACCATATATTTT
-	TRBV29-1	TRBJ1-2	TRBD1	CSGRNRGSSTGNDYGYTF	TGCAGCGGTAGAAACCGGGGCAGTTCGACAGGGAACGACTATGGCTACACCTTC
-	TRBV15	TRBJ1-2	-	CATSRDGAIDGYTF	TGTGCCACCAGCAGAGATGGGGCCATCGATGGCTACACCTTC
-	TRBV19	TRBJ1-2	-	CASGNREGGYTF	TGTGCCAGTGGTAACAGGGAAGGGGGCTACACCTTC
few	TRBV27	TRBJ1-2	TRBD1	CASSPQGQGTLGYTF	TGTGCCAGCAGCCCCCAGGGACAGGGGACCCTTGGCTACACCTTC
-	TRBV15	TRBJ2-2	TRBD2	CATSRGPEERGDTGELFF	TGTGCCACCAGCAGAGGGCCGGAGGAGCGGGGGGACACCGGGGAGCTGTTTTTT
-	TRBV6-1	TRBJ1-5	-	CASSLRVYQPQHF	TGTGCCAGCAGTCTTCGGGTCTATCAGCCCCAGCATTTT
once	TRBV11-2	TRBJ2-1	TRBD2	CASSLALAGGQGEQFF	TGTGCCAGCAGCTTAGCGCTAGCGGGAGGGCAGGGTGAGCAGTTCTTC
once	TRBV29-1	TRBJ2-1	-	CSVEISGVSYNEQFF	TGCAGCGTTGAAATTTCCGGTGTGTCCTACAATGAGCAGTTCTTC
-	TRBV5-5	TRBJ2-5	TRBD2	CASSGLDETQYF	TGTGCCAGCAGCGGACTAGATGAGACCCAGTACTTC
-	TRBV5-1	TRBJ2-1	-	CASQPGSRSNNEQFF	TGCGCCAGCCAACCCGGTTCGCGGTCCAACAATGAGCAGTTCTTC
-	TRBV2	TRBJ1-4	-	CASLIPGNELEKLFF	TGTGCCAGCTTGATCCCAGGGAATGAACTGGAAAAACTGTTTTTT
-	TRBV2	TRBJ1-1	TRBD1	CASRARGESMNTEAFF	TGTGCCAGCAGGGCCAGGGGGGAATCCATGAACACTGAAGCTTTCTTT
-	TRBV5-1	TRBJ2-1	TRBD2	CASSLETSGYNEQFF	TGCGCCAGCAGCTTGGAGACTAGCGGATACAATGAGCAGTTCTTC
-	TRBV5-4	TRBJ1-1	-	CASSEQGPTPEAFF	TGTGCCAGCAGCGAACAGGGCCCTACCCCTGAAGCTTTCTTT
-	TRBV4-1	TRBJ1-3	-	CASSQAGGNTIYF	TGCGCCAGCAGCCAAGCCGGGGGTAATACCATATATTTT
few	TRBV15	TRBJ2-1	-	CATSRTRTGMSNEQFF	TGTGCCACCAGCAGAACCCGGACCGGGATGAGCAATGAGCAGTTCTTC
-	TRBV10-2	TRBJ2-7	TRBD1	CASKRGQGIYEQYF	TGCGCCAGCAAAAGGGGACAGGGGATCTACGAGCAGTACTTC
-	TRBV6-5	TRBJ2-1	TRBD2	CASSYSRAGEVNEQFF	TGTGCCAGCAGTTACTCGCGAGCGGGAGAGGTTAATGAGCAGTTCTTC
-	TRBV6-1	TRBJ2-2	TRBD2	CASIELAGVGELFF	TGTGCCAGCATAGAACTAGCGGGAGTCGGGGAGCTGTTTTTT
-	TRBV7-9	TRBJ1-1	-	CASSPGEGLGNTEAFF	TGTGCCAGCAGCCCAGGGGAAGGGCTTGGGAACACTGAAGCTTTCTTT
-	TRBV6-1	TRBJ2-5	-	CASSDGNRAGETQYF	TGTGCCAGCAGTGATGGAAACAGGGCAGGAGAGACCCAGTACTTC
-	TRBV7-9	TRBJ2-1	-	CASSRDRGGGEQFF	TGTGCCAGCAGCAGAGACAGGGGAGGGGGTGAGCAGTTCTTC
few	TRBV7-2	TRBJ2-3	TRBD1	CASSPQGRGITDTQYF	TGTGCCAGCAGCCCCCAGGGCAGGGGGATCACAGATACGCAGTATTTT
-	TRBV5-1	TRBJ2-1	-	CASSLDVRDNEQFF	TGCGCCAGCAGCTTGGATGTCAGGGACAATGAGCAGTTCTTC
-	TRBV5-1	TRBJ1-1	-	CASSHILRRQEVTEAFF	TGCGCCAGCAGTCACATTCTTCGGCGACAGGAGGTAACTGAAGCTTTCTTT
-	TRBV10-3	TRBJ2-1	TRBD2	CAISESASGSHEQFF	TGTGCCATCAGTGAGTCGGCTAGCGGGAGTCATGAGCAGTTCTTC
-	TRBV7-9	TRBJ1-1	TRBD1	CASSFAQGANTEAFF	TGTGCCAGCAGCTTTGCGCAGGGGGCAAACACTGAAGCTTTCTTT
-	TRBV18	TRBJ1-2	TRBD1	CASSPKGQGAYGYTF	TGTGCCAGCTCACCAAAAGGACAGGGGGCCTATGGCTACACCTTC
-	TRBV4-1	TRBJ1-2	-	CASSQESQGGRGYTF	TGCGCCAGCAGCCAGGAGAGCCAAGGTGGTCGGGGCTACACCTTC
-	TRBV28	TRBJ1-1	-	CASSHRDAFF	TGTGCCAGCAGTCACAGGGATGCTTTCTTT
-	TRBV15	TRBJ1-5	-	CATSRPPQDSYQPQHF	TGTGCCACCAGCAGACCCCCTCAAGACAGCTATCAGCCCCAGCATTTT
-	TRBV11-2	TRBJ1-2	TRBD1	CASSLSNRGGYGYTF	TGTGCCAGCAGCTTATCGAACAGGGGAGGCTATGGCTACACCTTC
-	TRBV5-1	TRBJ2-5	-	CASSLEPAVRRAQETQYF	TGCGCCAGCAGCTTGGAACCGGCCGTCCGGCGGGCGCAAGAGACCCAGTACTTC